Only one count was recorded for the clone carrying this T cell receptor (beta chain). Its antigen is not identified. Time point of the sample: week 5, during vaccination. Vaccination used 300 ug of mutant IDH1 20-mer peptide per dose, with topical imiquimod. There were new WHO grade 3 or 4 astrocytomas in the donors, and these were IDH1-mutant and ATRX-lost. Clones were read by immunoSEQ multiplex PCR, and TCRdb kept only the in-frame ones, dropping some. In the table there are about 38,000 clones, 70% to 80% of which are singletons. This sample is drawn from a study of a mutant IDH1 vaccine in newly diagnosed glioma. Overall study context: The study gave patients eight vaccinations in weeks 1, 3, 5, 7, 11, 15, 19, 23. Patients received vaccination from 4-6 weeks after radiotherapy alone, or with temozolomide cycles.

Looked up from germline, CDR1 is MNHEY and CDR2 is SVGAGI. The CDR3 spans 14 residues. Between the trimmed V and J ends, which lost 5 bases and 0 bases, there was a span of 5 bases. Overall study results and limits: Variations in leading peripheral T cell clonotypes appeared to have no connection with pseudoprogression.

This specimen was PBMCs, taken from a glioma patient whose treatment included an IDH1 peptide vaccine. The TCR was taken from a man in his forties with glioma. V usage is TRBV6-5 and J usage is TRBJ1-6; D call uncertain. CDR3 in DNA: TGTGCCAGCAGTCGGAGCTCCTATAATTCACCCCTCCACTTT. Protein sequence: CASSRSSYNSPLHF.